This TCR beta chain was recorded in a study of T cell repertoires in cytomegalovirus infection. Study overall: Matching HLA type and CMV infection were both indicated by public TCR beta signatures. Findings and limits, study-wide: CMV-specific TCR beta clonotypes restricted by HLA-C dominated the ex vivo response. Cumulative frequency (of public TCR beta family members) identified carriers of CMV plus the relevant HLA.

This clonotype was found a few times. Its antigen is as yet unknown. This CDR3 region has 16 residues. The J segment lost 2 bases and the V segment lost 6 bases, leaving 10 bases of the junction unmatched. Germline V gene sequence: CDR1 MDHEN, CDR2 SYDVKM. In TCRdb, the reads were re-called with MiXCR into one record per CDR3 protein. This table holds around 450,000 distinct CDR3 sequences, approximately 31% found once. The material sequenced was PBMCs. This TCR was sampled from a human donor in good health (CMV status not recorded). Some clones in this sample may be carry-over from other donors' samples. J is TRBJ1-5 and V is TRBV28, with 7 nucleotides matching TRBD1. This CDR3 reads CASSILRGLGNQPQHF. CDR3 bases: TGTGCCAGCAGCATACTGAGGGGGCTTGGCAATCAGCCCCAGCATTTT.